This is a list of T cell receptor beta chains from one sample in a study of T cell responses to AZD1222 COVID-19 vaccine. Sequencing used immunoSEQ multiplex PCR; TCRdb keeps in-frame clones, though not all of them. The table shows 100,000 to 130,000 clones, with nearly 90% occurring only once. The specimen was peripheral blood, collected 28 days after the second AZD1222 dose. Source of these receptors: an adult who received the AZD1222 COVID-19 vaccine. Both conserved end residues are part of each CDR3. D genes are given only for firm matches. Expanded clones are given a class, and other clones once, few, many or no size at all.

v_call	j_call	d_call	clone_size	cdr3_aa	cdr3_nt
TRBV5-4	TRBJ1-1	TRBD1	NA	CASSLGRGTGVGTEAFF	TGTGCCAGCAGCTTGGGAAGGGGGACAGGGGTTGGGACTGAAGCTTTCTTT
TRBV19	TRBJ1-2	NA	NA	CASSTGGYGYTF	TGTGCCAGCTCTACTGGGGGCTATGGCTACACCTTC
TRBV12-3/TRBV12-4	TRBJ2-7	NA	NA	CASSPSWGEQYF	TGTGCCAGCAGTCCCTCCTGGGGCGAGCAGTACTTC
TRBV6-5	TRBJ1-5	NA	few	CASSSQSHQPQHF	TGTGCCAGCAGTTCCCAGTCCCATCAGCCCCAGCATTTT
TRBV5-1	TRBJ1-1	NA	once	CASSLGEVNTEAFF	TGCGCCAGCAGCTTGGGGGAAGTGAACACTGAAGCTTTCTTT
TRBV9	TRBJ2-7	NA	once	CASSVRDKFYEQYF	TGTGCCAGCAGCGTCCGGGACAAATTCTACGAGCAGTACTTC
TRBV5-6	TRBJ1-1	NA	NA	CASSSYQDEAFF	TGTGCCAGCAGCTCCTATCAGGATGAAGCTTTCTTT
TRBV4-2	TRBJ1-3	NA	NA	CASSQDLNSGNTIYF	TGTGCCAGCAGCCAAGATTTGAACTCTGGAAACACCATATATTTT
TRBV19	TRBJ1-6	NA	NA	CASSRAAPPSNNSPLHF	TGTGCCAGTAGTAGGGCAGCACCCCCAAGCAATAATTCACCCCTCCACTTT
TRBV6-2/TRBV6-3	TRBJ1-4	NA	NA	CASSSFDSNEKLFF	TGTGCCAGCAGTTCCTTCGACAGTAATGAAAAACTGTTTTTT
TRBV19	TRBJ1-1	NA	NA	CASSPLSGGNTEAFF	TGTGCCAGTAGCCCCCTTTCGGGGGGGAACACTGAAGCTTTCTTT
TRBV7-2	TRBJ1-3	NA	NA	CASSPGASGNTIYF	TGTGCCAGCAGCCCCGGCGCCTCTGGAAACACCATATATTTT
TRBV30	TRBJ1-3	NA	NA	CAWSHWTASGNTIYF	TGTGCCTGGAGTCACTGGACAGCCTCTGGAAACACCATATATTTT
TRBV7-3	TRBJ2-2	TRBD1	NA	CASRTGVAGELFF	TGTGCCAGCCGCACAGGGGTAGCCGGGGAGCTGTTTTTT
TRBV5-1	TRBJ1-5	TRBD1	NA	CASSPGQASNQPQHF	TGCGCCAGCAGCCCCGGACAGGCTAGCAATCAGCCCCAGCATTTT
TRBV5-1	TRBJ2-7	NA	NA	CASSLEGEGYEQYF	TGCGCCAGCAGCTTGGAGGGGGAGGGCTACGAGCAGTACTTC
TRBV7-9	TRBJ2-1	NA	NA	CASSRRQGGNEQFF	TGTGCCAGCAGCCGGAGACAGGGAGGCAATGAGCAGTTCTTC
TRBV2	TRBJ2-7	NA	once	CASDRRDRSFYEQYF	TGTGCCAGCGACAGGCGGGACAGATCATTTTACGAGCAGTACTTC
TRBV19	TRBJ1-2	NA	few	CALKTEFYGYTF	TGTGCCCTGAAGACGGAGTTCTATGGCTACACCTTC
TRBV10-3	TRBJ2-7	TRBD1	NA	CAIKTPDRGDEQYF	TGTGCCATCAAAACCCCGGACAGGGGCGACGAGCAGTACTTC
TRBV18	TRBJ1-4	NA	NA	CASSPRGAGEKLFF	TGTGCCAGCTCACCACGGGGGGCTGGTGAAAAACTGTTTTTT
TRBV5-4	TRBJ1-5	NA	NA	CASSLAGQPQHF	TGTGCCAGCAGCTTGGCCGGTCAGCCCCAGCATTTT
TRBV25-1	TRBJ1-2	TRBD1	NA	CASSRGQGSYGYTF	TGTGCCAGCAGCCGCGGACAGGGATCATATGGCTACACCTTC
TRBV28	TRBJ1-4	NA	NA	CASGGAGEKLFF	TGTGCCTCGGGGGGGGCCGGAGAAAAACTGTTTTTT
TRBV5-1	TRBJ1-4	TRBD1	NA	CASSFGTGSEKLFF	TGCGCCAGCAGCTTCGGGACAGGGAGTGAAAAACTGTTTTTT
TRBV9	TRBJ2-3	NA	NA	CASSVGGLYTDTQYF	TGTGCCAGCAGCGTGGGGGGCCTCTACACAGATACGCAGTATTTT
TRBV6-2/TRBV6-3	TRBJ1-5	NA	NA	CASSNTAGRHSGLGGQPQHF	TGTGCCAGCAGTAACACCGCGGGCAGGCATTCGGGTTTGGGCGGCCAGCCCCAGCATTTT
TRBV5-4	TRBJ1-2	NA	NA	CASSRTDSNYGYTF	TGTGCCAGCAGCCGGACAGATTCTAACTATGGCTACACCTTC
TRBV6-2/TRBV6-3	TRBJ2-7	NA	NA	CASSYSTGNGRCF	TGTGCCAGCAGTTACTCCACAGGGAACGGTCGGTGCTTC
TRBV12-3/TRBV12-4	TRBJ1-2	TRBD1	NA	CASSPSTGDGYTF	TGTGCCAGCAGTCCCTCGACAGGGGATGGCTACACCTTC
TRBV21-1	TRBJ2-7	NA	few	CASSLSLAGENYEQYF	TGTGCCAGCAGCCTCTCTCTAGCGGGGGAAAACTACGAGCAGTACTTC
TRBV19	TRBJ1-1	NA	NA	CASSISGSTEAFF	TGTGCCAGTAGTATTTCAGGGTCCACTGAAGCTTTCTTT
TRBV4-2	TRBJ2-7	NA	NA	CASSQDRGYEQYF	TGTGCCAGCAGCCAAGATCGGGGCTACGAGCAGTACTTC
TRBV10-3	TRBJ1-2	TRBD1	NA	CAISNRDRAPLGYTF	TGTGCCATCAGTAACCGCGACAGGGCACCTCTTGGCTACACCTTC
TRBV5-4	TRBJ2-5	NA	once	CASSLAGVEGAQYF	TGTGCCAGCAGCTTGGCCGGGGTGGAAGGGGCCCAGTACTTC
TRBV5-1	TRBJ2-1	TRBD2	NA	CASSSGTSALNEQFF	TGCGCCAGCAGCTCCGGGACTAGCGCCCTCAATGAGCAGTTCTTC
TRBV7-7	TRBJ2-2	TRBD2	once	CASSSGLAGVGTGELFF	TGTGCCAGCAGCTCCGGACTAGCGGGGGTAGGCACCGGGGAGCTGTTTTTT
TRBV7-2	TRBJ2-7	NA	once	CASSLGSYEQYF	TGTGCCAGCAGCCTTGGGAGTTACGAGCAGTACTTC
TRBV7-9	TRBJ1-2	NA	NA	CASSFGEDYGYTF	TGTGCCAGCAGCTTTGGGGAGGACTATGGCTACACCTTC
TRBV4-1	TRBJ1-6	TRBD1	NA	CASSQGEGQGSYNSPLHF	TGCGCCAGCAGCCAGGGAGAGGGACAGGGGTCCTATAATTCACCCCTCCACTTT